This T cell receptor (beta chain) was found in a study of molecular identifiers for immune sequencing clone quantification. The study's findings and limits: Investigators reportedly could detect spiked Jurkat TCR RNA from one cell among 950,000 or so naive cells. Whereas clones above 20 RNA copies held under 1% of naive-cell molecules, they held over 98% of effector molecules.

This clonotype was seen a handful of times. Its antigen remains unidentified. Per the germline V gene, CDR1 is SGHDT and CDR2 is YYEEEE. Trimming removed 4 bases at V and 0 bases at J, with 17 bases between. The CDR3 runs to 17 residues. TCRdb redid the calling of the PCR reads with MiXCR, one entry per CDR3 protein. The sample has 490,000 or so distinct CDR3 sequences, about a fifth seen once. The chain uses TRBV5-6 and TRBJ1-5; D possibly corresponds to TRBD1 (5 bases). Sequenced: naive CD8+ T cells from blood, with Jurkat cell RNA spiked in. This sample's subset: FACS-sorted CD8+CD4-CCR7+CD45RA+ naive T cells. This TCR was sampled from a human donor in good health. Some libraries in this study had Jurkat cell RNA spiked in. This CDR3 is CASSLRRDPYSNQPQHF. In DNA form, the CDR3 reads TGTGCCAGCAGCCTCAGAAGGGACCCGTATAGCAATCAGCCCCAGCATTTT.